The rows below give T cell receptor beta chains drawn from one sample of a study of blood T cell repertoires in COVID-19. The method was immunoSEQ multiplex PCR; TCRdb's version includes in-frame clones alone and lacks a portion of them. The sample includes 45,000 to 55,000 clones, roughly 80% of them seen just once. Sample: peripheral blood. Receptors were obtained from a man aged 50-59 years with active COVID-19. Both conserved end residues are part of each CDR3. A D gene is named only where the DNA matches it firmly. Where a row states a size, it is once, few, many or the class of an expanded clone; other rows omit it.

j_call,d_call,clone_size,v_call,cdr3_aa,cdr3_nt
TRBJ1-3,.,.,TRBV9,CASSVQGTGNTIYF,TGTGCCAGCAGCGTACAGGGGACTGGAAACACCATATATTTT
TRBJ2-1,.,.,TRBV12-3/TRBV12-4,CASSLGTQHEQFF,TGTGCCAGCAGTTTAGGCACTCAACATGAGCAGTTCTTC
TRBJ1-5,.,.,TRBV21-1,CASNPEAHYSNQPQHF,TGTGCCAGCAACCCCGAAGCCCATTATAGCAATCAGCCCCAGCATTTT
TRBJ1-2,TRBD1,.,TRBV11-2,CASSKDRQHGYTF,TGTGCCAGCAGCAAGGACAGGCAGCATGGCTACACCTTC
TRBJ2-5,TRBD1,.,TRBV10-1,CASSVGTATRTQYF,TGCGCCAGCAGTGTCGGGACAGCAACCAGGACCCAGTACTTC
TRBJ2-1,.,.,TRBV15,CATSRGPREQFF,TGTGCCACCAGCAGAGGCCCTAGAGAGCAGTTCTTC
TRBJ2-5,TRBD2,.,TRBV18,CASSPPARGGSLQETQYF,TGTGCCAGCTCACCCCCGGCCCGGGGGGGCTCGTTGCAAGAGACCCAGTACTTC
TRBJ2-5,.,.,TRBV6-5,CASSPQGLGETQYF,TGTGCCAGCAGTCCACAGGGCTTGGGAGAGACCCAGTACTTC
TRBJ2-7,TRBD1,.,TRBV12-3/TRBV12-4,CASSFGQGYEQYF,TGTGCCAGCAGTTTTGGACAGGGATACGAGCAGTACTTC
TRBJ2-7,TRBD2,.,TRBV5-1,CASSLTSGGPGEQYF,TGCGCCAGCAGCTTGACTAGCGGGGGACCGGGTGAGCAGTACTTC
TRBJ2-1,TRBD2,.,TRBV11-2,CASSLAGGGRSFF,TGTGCCAGCAGCTTAGCCGGCGGGGGGAGGTCGTTCTTC
TRBJ1-5,.,few,TRBV19,CASSTDTSSDQPQHF,TGTGCCAGTAGTACGGACACCTCTAGCGATCAGCCCCAGCATTTT
TRBJ1-1,.,.,TRBV2,CASSPTGPYEAFF,TGTGCCAGCAGCCCGACAGGTCCTTATGAAGCTTTCTTT
TRBJ2-3,TRBD2,.,TRBV4-1,CASSLGGGTDTQYF,TGCGCCTCCTCGTTGGGGGGGGGCACAGATACGCAGTATTTT
TRBJ1-2,.,.,TRBV24-1,CATSVHNGYGYTF,TGTGCCACCAGTGTCCACAATGGCTATGGCTACACCTTC
TRBJ1-4,TRBD1,.,TRBV28,CASSSTGATNEKLFF,TGTGCCAGCAGTTCGACAGGGGCAACTAATGAAAAACTGTTTTTT
TRBJ2-5,TRBD1,.,TRBV10-3,CAISEQTGWETQYF,TGTGCCATCAGTGAGCAGACAGGGTGGGAGACCCAGTACTTC
TRBJ2-3,TRBD2,.,TRBV15,CATRLAGKDTQYF,TGTGCCACCAGGCTAGCGGGGAAAGATACGCAGTATTTT
TRBJ2-1,TRBD1,.,TRBV15,CATSTRDRGVDEQFF,TGTGCCACCAGCACCCGGGACAGGGGGGTAGATGAGCAGTTCTTC
TRBJ2-5,.,once,TRBV21-1,CASSKDSRGTGPKGETQYF,TGTGCCAGCAGCAAAGATAGTAGGGGGACAGGGCCAAAAGGGGAGACCCAGTACTTC
TRBJ1-3,TRBD1,.,TRBV27,CASRPQGAGNTIYF,TGTGCCAGCAGGCCCCAGGGGGCGGGAAACACCATATATTTT
TRBJ1-1,TRBD1,.,TRBV4-1,CASSQDRGRGTEAFF,TGCGCCAGCAGCCAAGATAGGGGGCGAGGTACTGAAGCTTTCTTT
TRBJ2-1,TRBD1,.,TRBV4-1,CASSLRQGWGSYNEQFF,TGCGCCAGCAGCCTAAGACAGGGGTGGGGCTCCTACAATGAGCAGTTCTTC
TRBJ2-1,TRBD2,.,TRBV5-4,CASRDLAGGFNEQFF,TGTGCCAGCAGGGACCTAGCGGGGGGGTTCAATGAGCAGTTCTTC
TRBJ1-2,TRBD1,.,TRBV5-6,CASSLGTGDDYGYTF,TGTGCCAGCAGCTTGGGGACAGGGGACGACTATGGCTACACCTTC
TRBJ2-7,TRBD1,.,TRBV6-5,CASSARQGASYEQYF,TGTGCCAGCAGCGCTAGACAGGGGGCTTCCTACGAGCAGTACTTC
TRBJ1-6,.,.,TRBV6-5,CASRARGFNNSPLHF,TGTGCCAGCAGAGCCAGGGGTTTCAATAATTCACCCCTCCACTTT
TRBJ2-3,.,.,TRBV5-4,CASSLPGDTQYF,TGTGCCAGCAGCTTGCCAGGGGATACGCAGTATTTT
TRBJ1-1,TRBD1,.,TRBV2,CASGQGAGAFF,TGTGCCAGCGGACAGGGGGCAGGGGCTTTCTTT
TRBJ1-4,.,few,TRBV5-1,CASSLAPGNEKLFF,TGCGCCAGCAGCTTGGCCCCAGGGAATGAAAAACTGTTTTTT
TRBJ1-1,TRBD1,.,TRBV13,CASSIPGQGVTEAFF,TGTGCCAGCAGCATTCCGGGACAGGGTGTCACTGAAGCTTTCTTT
TRBJ2-2,TRBD2,.,TRBV7-9,CASSATSGGDSYTGELFF,TGTGCCAGCAGCGCGACTAGCGGGGGGGACTCCTACACCGGGGAGCTGTTTTTT
TRBJ1-3,TRBD1,.,TRBV3-1/TRBV3-2,CASSQESGQGKGNTIYF,TGTGCCAGCAGCCAAGAAAGTGGACAGGGGAAAGGAAACACCATATATTTT
TRBJ2-1,TRBD1,once,TRBV5-1,CASSSGTGGAEQFF,TGCGCCAGCAGCTCCGGGACAGGGGGGGCAGAGCAGTTCTTC
TRBJ2-4,TRBD2,.,TRBV7-2,CASSPRTSGGSRYF,TGTGCCAGCAGCCCCCGGACTAGCGGGGGCTCGCGGTACTTC
TRBJ2-5,.,.,TRBV7-6,CASSTKPFNRGATQYF,TGTGCCAGCAGCACTAAGCCATTCAACCGTGGAGCGACCCAGTACTTC
TRBJ2-5,TRBD2,.,TRBV5-4,CASSSRDYQETQYF,TGTGCCAGCAGTTCCCGGGACTATCAAGAGACCCAGTACTTC
TRBJ2-2,TRBD2,.,TRBV9,CASSLAGNTGELFF,TGTGCCAGCAGTCTAGCGGGGAACACCGGGGAGCTGTTTTTT
TRBJ2-5,.,.,TRBV9,CASGIAELQETQYF,TGTGCCAGCGGTATAGCGGAGCTCCAAGAGACCCAGTACTTC
TRBJ1-5,.,.,TRBV7-2,CASSLEGPGGGNQPQHF,TGTGCCAGCAGCTTGGAGGGACCAGGAGGCGGGAATCAGCCCCAGCATTTT
TRBJ1-1,.,once,TRBV7-9,CASSLRGFTEAFF,TGTGCCAGCAGCTTACGGGGGTTCACTGAAGCTTTCTTT
TRBJ1-2,.,.,TRBV11-2,CASSFQIQGTGGYTF,TGTGCCAGCAGCTTCCAGATACAGGGTACGGGGGGCTACACCTTC